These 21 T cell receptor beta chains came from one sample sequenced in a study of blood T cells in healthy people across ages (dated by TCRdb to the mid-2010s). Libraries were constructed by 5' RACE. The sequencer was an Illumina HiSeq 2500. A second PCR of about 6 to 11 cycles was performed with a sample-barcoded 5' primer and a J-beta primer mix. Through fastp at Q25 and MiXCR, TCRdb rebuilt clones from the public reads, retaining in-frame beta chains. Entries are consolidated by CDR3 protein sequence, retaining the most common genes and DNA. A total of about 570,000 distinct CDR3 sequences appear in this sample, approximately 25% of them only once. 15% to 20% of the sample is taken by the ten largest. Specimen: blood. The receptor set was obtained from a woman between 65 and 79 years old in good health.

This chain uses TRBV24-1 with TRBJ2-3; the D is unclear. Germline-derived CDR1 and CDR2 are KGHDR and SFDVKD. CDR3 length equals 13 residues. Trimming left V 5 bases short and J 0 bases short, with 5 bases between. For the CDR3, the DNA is TGTGCCACCAGTGTTCCTAGCACAGATACGCAGTATTTT. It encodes CATSVPSTDTQYF.

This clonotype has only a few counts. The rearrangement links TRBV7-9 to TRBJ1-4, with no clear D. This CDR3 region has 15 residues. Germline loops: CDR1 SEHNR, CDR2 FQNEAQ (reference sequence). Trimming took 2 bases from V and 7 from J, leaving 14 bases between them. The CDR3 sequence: CASSLRTLGGEKLFF. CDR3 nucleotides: TGTGCCAGCAGCTTACGGACCCTCGGCGGTGAAAAACTGTTTTTT.

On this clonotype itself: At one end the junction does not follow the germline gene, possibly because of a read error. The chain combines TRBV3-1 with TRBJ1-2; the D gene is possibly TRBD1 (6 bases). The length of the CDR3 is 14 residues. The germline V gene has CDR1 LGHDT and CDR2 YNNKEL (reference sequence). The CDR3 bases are TGTGCCAGCAGTTTCACAGGGAGGAACTATGGCTACACCTTT. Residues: CASSFTGRNYGYTF.

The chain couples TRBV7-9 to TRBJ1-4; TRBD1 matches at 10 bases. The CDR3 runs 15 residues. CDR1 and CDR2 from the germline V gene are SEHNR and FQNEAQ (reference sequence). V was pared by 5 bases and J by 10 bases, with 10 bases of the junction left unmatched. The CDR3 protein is CASSPGTGDVGKLFF. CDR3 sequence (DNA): TGTGCCAGCAGCCCCGGGACAGGGGATGTAGGAAAACTGTTTTTT.

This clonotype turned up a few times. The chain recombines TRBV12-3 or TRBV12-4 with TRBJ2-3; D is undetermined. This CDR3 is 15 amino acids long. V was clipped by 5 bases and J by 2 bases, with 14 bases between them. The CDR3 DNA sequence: TGTGCCAGCAGTCCCACAACGGGTCCCACAGATACGCAGTATTTT. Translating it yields CASSPTTGPTDTQYF.

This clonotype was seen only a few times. The DNA of the CDR3 is TGTGCCAGCAGCTTAGGGACAGGCAAAGAGCAGTTCTTC. Residues: CASSLGTGKEQFF. V and J are TRBV7-2 and TRBJ2-1; TRBD1 aligns across 7 bases. The CDR3 consists of 13 residues. The germline V gene encodes CDR1 SGHTA and CDR2 FQGNSA. Trimming removed 1 base from V and 10 bases from J; junction bases left unmatched: 4. Combining the CDR3 with reference TRBV7-2 and TRBJ2-1 gives the whole variable domain GAGVSQSPSNKVTEKGKDVELRCDPISGHTALYWYRQSLGQGLEFLIYFQGNSAPDKSGLPSDRFSAERTGGSVSTLTIQRTQQEDSAVYLCASSLGTGKEQFFGPGTRLTVL.

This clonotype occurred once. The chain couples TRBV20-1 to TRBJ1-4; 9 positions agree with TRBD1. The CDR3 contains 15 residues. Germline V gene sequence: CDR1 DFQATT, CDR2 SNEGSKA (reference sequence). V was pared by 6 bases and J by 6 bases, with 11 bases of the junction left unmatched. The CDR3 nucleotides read TGCAGTGCCAGACTCCCCGGGACAGGGCATGAAAAACTGTTTTTT. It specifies CSARLPGTGHEKLFF.

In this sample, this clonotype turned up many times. This CDR3 reads CASSLRLAVYNEQFF. DNA for the CDR3: TGTGCCAGCAGCTTAAGACTAGCGGTTTACAATGAGCAGTTCTTC. The chain recombines TRBV7-2 with TRBJ2-1; 9 bases match TRBD2. Per the germline V gene, CDR1 is SGHTA and CDR2 is FQGNSA. CDR3 size: 15 residues. Losses at the gene ends were 2 bases for V and 4 bases for J; bases not matched to a gene: 3.

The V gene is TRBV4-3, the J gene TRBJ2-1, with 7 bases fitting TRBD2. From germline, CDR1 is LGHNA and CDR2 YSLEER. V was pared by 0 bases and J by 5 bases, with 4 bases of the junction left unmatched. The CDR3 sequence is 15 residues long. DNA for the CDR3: TGCGCCAGCAGCCAAGATGCGGGGGTTAACAATGAGCAGTTCTTC. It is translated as CASSQDAGVNNEQFF.

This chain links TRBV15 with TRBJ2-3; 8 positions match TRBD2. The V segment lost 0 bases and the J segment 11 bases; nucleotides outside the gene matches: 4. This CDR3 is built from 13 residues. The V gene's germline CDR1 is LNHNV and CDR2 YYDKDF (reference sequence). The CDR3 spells CATSRDPAGGQYF. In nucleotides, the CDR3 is TGTGCCACCAGCAGAGATCCGGCGGGGGGGCAGTATTTT. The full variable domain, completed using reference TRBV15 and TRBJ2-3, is DAMVIQNPRYQVTQFGKPVTLSCSQTLNHNVMYWYQQKSSQAPKLLFHYYDKDFNNEADTPDNFQSRRPNTSFCFLDIRSPGLGDTAMYLCATSRDPAGGQYFGPGTRLTVL.

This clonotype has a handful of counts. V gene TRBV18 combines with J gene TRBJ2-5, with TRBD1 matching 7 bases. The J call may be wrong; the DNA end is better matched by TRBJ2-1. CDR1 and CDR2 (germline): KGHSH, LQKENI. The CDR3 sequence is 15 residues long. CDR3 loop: CASSPGTGEYNEQFF. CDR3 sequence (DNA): TGTGCCAGCTCACCAGGAACAGGGGAGTACAATGAGCAGTTCTTC.

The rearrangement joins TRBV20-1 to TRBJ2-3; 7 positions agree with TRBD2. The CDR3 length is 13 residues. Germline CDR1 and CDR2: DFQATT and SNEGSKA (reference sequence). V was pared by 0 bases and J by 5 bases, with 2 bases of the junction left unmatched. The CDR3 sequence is CSARDPSGDTQYF. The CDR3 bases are TGCAGTGCTAGAGATCCTAGCGGAGATACGCAGTATTTT.

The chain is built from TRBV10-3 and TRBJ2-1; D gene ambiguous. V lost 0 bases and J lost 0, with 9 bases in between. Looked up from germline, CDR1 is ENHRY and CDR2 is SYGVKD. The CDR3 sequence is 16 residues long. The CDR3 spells CAISESGSSSYNEQFF. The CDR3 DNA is TGTGCCATCAGTGAGTCGGGGTCGAGCTCCTACAATGAGCAGTTCTTC.

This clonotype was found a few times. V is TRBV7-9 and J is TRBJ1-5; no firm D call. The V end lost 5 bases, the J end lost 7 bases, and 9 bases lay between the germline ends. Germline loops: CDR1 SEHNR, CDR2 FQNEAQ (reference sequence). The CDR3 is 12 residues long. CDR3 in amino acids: CASSRDVQPQHF. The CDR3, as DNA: TGTGCCAGCAGCCGCGACGTACAGCCCCAGCATTTT.

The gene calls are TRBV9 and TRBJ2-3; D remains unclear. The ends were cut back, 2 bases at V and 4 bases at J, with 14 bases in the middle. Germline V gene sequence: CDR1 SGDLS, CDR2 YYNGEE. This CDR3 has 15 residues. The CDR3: CASSVIDSRADTQYF. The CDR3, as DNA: TGTGCCAGCAGCGTTATCGACTCAAGGGCAGATACGCAGTATTTT.

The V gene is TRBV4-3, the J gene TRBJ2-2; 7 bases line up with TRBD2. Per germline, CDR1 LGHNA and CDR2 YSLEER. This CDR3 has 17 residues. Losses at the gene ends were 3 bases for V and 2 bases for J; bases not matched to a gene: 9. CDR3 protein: CASSHPPSGINTGELFF. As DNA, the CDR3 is TGCGCCAGCAGCCATCCCCCTAGCGGTATTAACACCGGGGAGCTGTTTTTT.

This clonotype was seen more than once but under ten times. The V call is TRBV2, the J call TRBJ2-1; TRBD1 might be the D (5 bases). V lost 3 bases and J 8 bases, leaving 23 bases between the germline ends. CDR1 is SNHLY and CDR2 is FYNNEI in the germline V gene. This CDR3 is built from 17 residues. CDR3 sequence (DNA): TGTGCCAGCAGTGAGGGTAGGGGCTCCCCCGGTAGGGATGAGCAGTTCTTC. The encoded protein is CASSEGRGSPGRDEQFF. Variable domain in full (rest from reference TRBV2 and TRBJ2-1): EPEVTQTPSHQVTQMGQEVILRCVPISNHLYFYWYRQILGQKVEFLVSFYNNEISEKSEIFDDQFSVERPDGSNFTLKIRSTKLEDSAMYFCASSEGRGSPGRDEQFFGPGTRLTVL.

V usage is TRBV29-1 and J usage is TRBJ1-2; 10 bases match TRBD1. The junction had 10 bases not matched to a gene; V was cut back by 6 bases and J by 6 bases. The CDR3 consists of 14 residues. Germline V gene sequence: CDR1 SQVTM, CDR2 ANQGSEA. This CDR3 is CSVARDRGRDGYTF. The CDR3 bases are TGCAGCGTGGCAAGGGACAGGGGCCGGGATGGCTACACCTTC.

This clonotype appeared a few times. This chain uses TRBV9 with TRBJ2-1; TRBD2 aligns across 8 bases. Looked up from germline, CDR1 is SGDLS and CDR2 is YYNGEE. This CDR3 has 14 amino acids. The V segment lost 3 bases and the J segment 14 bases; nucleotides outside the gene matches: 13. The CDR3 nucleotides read TGTGCCAGCAGCGCGAGGGAGCCCGGGACTAGGAAGTTCTTC. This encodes CASSAREPGTRKFF. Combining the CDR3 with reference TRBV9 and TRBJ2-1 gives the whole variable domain DSGVTQTPKHLITATGQRVTLRCSPRSGDLSVYWYQQSLDQGLQFLIQYYNGEERAKGNILERFSAQQFPDLHSELNLSSLELGDSALYFCASSAREPGTRKFFGPGTRLTVL.

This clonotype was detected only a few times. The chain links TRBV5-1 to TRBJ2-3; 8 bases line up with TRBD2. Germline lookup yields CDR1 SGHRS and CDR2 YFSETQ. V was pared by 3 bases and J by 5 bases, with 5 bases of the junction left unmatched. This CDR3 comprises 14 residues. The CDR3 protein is CASSSGGAGDTQYF. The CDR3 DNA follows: TGCGCCAGCAGCTCCGGGGGGGCCGGAGATACGCAGTATTTT. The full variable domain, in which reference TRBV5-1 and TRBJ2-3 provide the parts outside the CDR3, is KAGVTQTPRYLIKTRGQQVTLSCSPISGHRSVSWYQQTPGQGLQFLFEYFSETQRNKGNFPGRFSGRQFSNSRSEMNVSTLELGDSALYLCASSSGGAGDTQYFGPGTRLTVL.

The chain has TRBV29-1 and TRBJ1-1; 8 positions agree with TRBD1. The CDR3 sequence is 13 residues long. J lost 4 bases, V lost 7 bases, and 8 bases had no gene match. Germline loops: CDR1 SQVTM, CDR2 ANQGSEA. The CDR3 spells CSALTGVGTEAFF. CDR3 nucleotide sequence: TGCAGCGCCCTGACAGGGGTGGGCACTGAAGCTTTCTTT.